These 13 T cell receptor beta chains came from one sample sequenced in a study of shared clonotypes between healthy human individuals. Method: immunoSEQ multiplex PCR; TCRdb's copy keeps in-frame clones and lacks some. This repertoire shows roughly 500,000 clones, almost 80% found once; its top ten account for 12%. Input material: PBMCs. The receptors stem from a middle-aged woman in good health. Some clones in this sample may be carry-over from other donors' samples.

The chain combines TRBV19 with TRBJ1-6, with a weak D call TRBD1 (6 bases). Germline V gene lookup returns CDR1 LNHDA and CDR2 SQIVND (reference sequence). The V gene lost 6 bases and the J gene lost 9 bases, with 18 bases spanning the gap. CDR3 length: 15 amino acids. CDR3 in DNA: TGTGCCAGTAGCCCGACACAGGGAAGCGGTTCACCCCTCCACTTT. This codes for CASSPTQGSGSPLHF.

This sequence joins TRBV5-6 and TRBJ1-2; D ambiguous. The V end was cut by 3 bases, the J end by 4 bases, with 10 bases between. This CDR3 is built from 13 residues. Germline-derived CDR1 and CDR2 are SGHDT and YYEEEE. For the CDR3, the DNA is TGTGCCAGCAGCTCGGGGAATCTCTATGGCTACACCTTC. Translation gives CASSSGNLYGYTF.

V usage is TRBV4-3 and J usage is TRBJ2-1; 7 bases map to TRBD1. V shed 3 bases, J shed 6 bases, and the junction held 14 bases outside the gene matches. This CDR3 has 17 amino acids. The germline V gene encodes CDR1 LGHNA and CDR2 YSLEER. The CDR3 here is CASSQDTGTDQINEQFF. CDR3 in DNA: TGCGCCAGCAGCCAGGATACCGGGACAGACCAAATCAATGAGCAGTTCTTC.

A few counts support this clone. J is TRBJ1-2 and V is TRBV5-1; D is perhaps TRBD1 (5 bases). The CDR3 is 14 residues long. V lost 4 bases to trimming and J lost 5 bases, with 15 bases between them. Germline-derived CDR1 and CDR2 are SGHRS and YFSETQ. The CDR3 here is CASSGEPGSYGYTF. The CDR3 region has the DNA TGCGCCAGCAGCGGGGAGCCAGGGAGTTATGGCTACACCTTC. Filled out from reference TRBV5-1 and TRBJ1-2, the complete variable domain reads KAGVTQTPRYLIKTRGQQVTLSCSPISGHRSVSWYQQTPGQGLQFLFEYFSETQRNKGNFPGRFSGRQFSNSRSEMNVSTLELGDSALYLCASSGEPGSYGYTFGSGTRLTVV.

This clone was recorded a few times. The chain couples TRBV29-1 to TRBJ2-5, with D tentatively TRBD1 (5 bases). Per the germline V gene, CDR1 is SQVTM and CDR2 is ANQGSEA. Trimming shortened V by 6 bases and J by 2 bases, and 10 bases separated the two germline ends. This CDR3 comprises 12 residues. CDR3 sequence (DNA): TGCAGCGTAGCAGGGATGCAAGAGACCCAGTACTTC. It translates to CSVAGMQETQYF.

On this clone: The junction departs from germline at one end; a sequencing error may be responsible. Other DNA sequences of this sample code for an identical CDR3. This rearrangement joins TRBV6-5 to TRBJ2-1; D may be TRBD2 (5 bases). Germline V CDR1 and CDR2: MNHEY, SVGAGI. The CDR3 runs 11 residues. CDR3 in DNA: TGTGCCAGTAGTTATGCGGGCCGGTGGTTCTTC. Its protein product is CASSYAGRWFF.

This clone occurred once. This CDR3 is CASSPRLAGGIGGELFF. For the CDR3, the DNA is TGTGCCAGCAGCCCTCGACTAGCGGGAGGGATTGGCGGGGAGCTGTTTTTT. The chain has TRBV9 and TRBJ2-2; the match to TRBD2 covers 14 bases. The CDR3 is 17 amino acids. Germline V gene data show CDR1 as SGDLS and CDR2 as YYNGEE. With V trimmed by 4 bases and J by 7 bases, 9 bases remained unmatched.

This clone appeared a few times. The chain is built from TRBV5-1 and TRBJ1-1, with D maybe TRBD1 (6 bases). V lost 0 bases, J lost 6 bases, and 15 bases lay in between. Germline CDR1 SGHRS, CDR2 YFSETQ. The CDR3 runs to 15 residues. The CDR3 DNA reads TGCGCCAGCAGCTTGGGCGATACAGGGAGCTCTGAAGCTTTCTTT. This gives the protein CASSLGDTGSSEAFF.

CDR3 nucleotide sequence: TGTGCCAGCCATGGGGCAGGGGATCAGCCCCAGCATTTT. This sequence encodes CASHGAGDQPQHF. The chain combines TRBV10-3 with TRBJ1-5; tentative D call: TRBD1 (6 bases). CDR1 ENHRY and CDR2 SYGVKD come from the germline V gene. V gave up 10 bases and J gave up 5 bases, with 15 bases separating them. The CDR3 length is 13 residues.

The rearrangement uses TRBV19 and TRBJ2-1, with 14 positions matching TRBD2. V lost 5 bases and J lost 12; bases outside the gene matches: 3. This CDR3 has 13 residues. Germline V CDR1 and CDR2: LNHDA, SQIVND (reference sequence). The CDR3 is CASSLGLAGGQFF. CDR3 sequence (DNA): TGTGCCAGTAGTTTAGGACTAGCGGGGGGGCAGTTCTTC.

V is TRBV5-6 and J is TRBJ2-7; 10 nucleotides agree with TRBD1. This CDR3 spans 12 amino acids. V shed 7 bases, J shed 4 bases, and the junction held 2 bases outside the gene matches. Germline loops: CDR1 SGHDT, CDR2 YYEEEE. The CDR3, as DNA: TGTGCCAGCGGGGGACAGGGGTACGAGCAGTACTTC. This translates into CASGGQGYEQYF.

The rearrangement uses TRBV5-5 and TRBJ1-2; unclear D gene. The V gene's germline CDR1 is SGHKS and CDR2 YYEKEE (reference sequence). V lost 4 bases, J lost 4 bases, and 17 bases lay in between. This CDR3 has 15 residues. The CDR3 is CASSVRASPPYGYTF. Here the CDR3 DNA reads TGTGCCAGCAGCGTACGGGCTTCACCACCCTATGGCTACACCTTC.

The CDR3 DNA reads as TGTGCCAGTAGTATTTTATCGACTAGCGGGAGTATTTACAATGAGCAGTTCTTC. This sequence encodes CASSILSTSGSIYNEQFF. The chain combines TRBV19 with TRBJ2-1, with TRBD2 matching over 12 bases. Germline lookup yields CDR1 LNHDA and CDR2 SQIVND (reference sequence). V trimming: 3 bases; J trimming: 4 bases; junction bases outside the gene matches: 10. The CDR3 loop spans 18 amino acids.